Shown below are 23 T cell receptor beta chains from a single sample sequenced in a study of cytomegalovirus exposure and HLA in healthy donors. The PCR ran on 60 Vbeta and 13 Jbeta primers. The table came from immunoSEQ multiplex PCR; TCRdb's copy has only in-frame clones and leaves some out. The sample has over 100,000 clones. Sequencing used PBMCs. The receptors stem from a man aged 35 to 55 in good health and CMV-seropositive.

The genes are TRBV7-9 and TRBJ2-5; D is perhaps TRBD1 (6 bases). With 6 bases removed from V and 3 bases from J, the gap between germline ends came to 14 bases. This CDR3 has 14 amino acids. The germline gives CDR1 SEHNR, CDR2 FQNEAQ (reference sequence). DNA of the CDR3: TGTGCCAGCAGGGAGTCGGACAGAAAAGAGACCCAGTACTTC. It codes for CASRESDRKETQYF.

The CDR3 protein is CASSLVTAGTGANVLTF. The CDR3 region has the DNA TGTGCCAGCAGCTTGGTGACAGCCGGCACTGGGGCCAACGTCCTGACTTTC. This chain links TRBV7-9 with TRBJ2-6; TRBD1 is a possible D gene (5 bases). V lost 3 bases to trimming and J lost 2 bases, with 14 bases between them. Germline V gene sequence: CDR1 SEHNR, CDR2 FQNEAQ (reference sequence). The length of the CDR3 is 17 residues.

V usage is TRBV28 and J usage is TRBJ1-5; unclear D gene. The germline gives CDR1 MDHEN, CDR2 SYDVKM. The CDR3 is 16 residues long. Trimming removed 3 bases from V and 2 bases from J, with 14 bases in between. DNA of the CDR3: TGTGCCAGCAGTTTTCTCTCTGTCAGCGGCAATCAGCCCCAGCATTTT. Its protein is CASSFLSVSGNQPQHF. The full variable domain, completed using reference TRBV28 and TRBJ1-5, is DVKVTQSSRYLVKRTGEKVFLECVQDMDHENMFWYRQDPGLGLRLIYFSYDVKMKEKGDIPEGYSVSREKKERFSLILESASTNQTSMYLCASSFLSVSGNQPQHFGDGTRLSIL.

V usage is TRBV7-9 and J usage is TRBJ1-4; a weak D match, TRBD1 (5 bases). CDR3 length equals 12 residues. V shed 2 bases and J shed 14 bases, with 12 bases lying between them. Germline V CDR1 and CDR2: SEHNR, FQNEAQ (reference sequence). The CDR3 is CASSLWGPRLFF. Written as DNA, the CDR3 is TGTGCCAGCAGCTTATGGGGCCCGAGGCTGTTTTTT.

The V gene is TRBV29-1, the J gene TRBJ2-7; TRBD1 is a possible D gene (6 bases). Germline loops: CDR1 SQVTM, CDR2 ANQGSEA. The CDR3 runs 16 residues. Trimming left V 4 bases short and J 2 bases short, with 21 bases between. Here the CDR3 reads CSVVGRTALGTYEQYF. The CDR3 nucleotides read TGCAGCGTTGTCGGAAGGACAGCCTTGGGAACCTACGAGCAGTACTTC.

This chain connects TRBV10-1 to TRBJ2-5; 9 bases match TRBD1. The CDR3 sequence is 15 residues long. Trimming at V came to 5 bases and at J to 2 bases, leaving 6 bases not matched to a gene. The germline V gene encodes CDR1 WNHNN and CDR2 SYGVQD (reference sequence). The CDR3 DNA sequence: TGCGCCAGCAGTCCAATACAGGGGGCGCAAGAGACCCAGTACTTC. Residues: CASSPIQGAQETQYF.

The V gene is TRBV5-1, the J gene TRBJ1-2; TRBD1 might be the D (6 bases). The ends were cut back, 7 bases at V and 1 base at J, with 14 bases in the middle. The CDR3 consists of 14 residues. Germline CDR1 SGHRS, CDR2 YFSETQ. CDR3 amino acids: CASGQQGVNYGYTF. CDR3 sequence (DNA): TGCGCCAGCGGCCAACAGGGTGTTAACTATGGCTACACCTTC. The complete variable domain, with remaining parts taken from reference TRBV5-1 and TRBJ1-2, reads KAGVTQTPRYLIKTRGQQVTLSCSPISGHRSVSWYQQTPGQGLQFLFEYFSETQRNKGNFPGRFSGRQFSNSRSEMNVSTLELGDSALYLCASGQQGVNYGYTFGSGTRLTVV.

The rearrangement joins TRBV5-1 to TRBJ2-7, with 7 bases fitting TRBD2. J gave up 0 bases and V 5 bases, and 8 bases lay outside the gene matches. The CDR3 is 15 residues long. The germline CDR1 and CDR2 sequences are SGHRS and YFSETQ. The CDR3 coding sequence is TGCGCCAGCAGTGGATCTAGCGGTTTCTCCTACGAGCAGTACTTC. It codes for CASSGSSGFSYEQYF.

The CDR3 region is CASSEATGIDTQYF. As DNA, the CDR3 is TGTGCCAGCAGTGAAGCGACAGGGATAGATACGCAGTATTTT. This rearrangement joins TRBV2 to TRBJ2-3, with 7 bases fitting TRBD1. This CDR3 contains 14 residues. Germline V CDR1 and CDR2: SNHLY, FYNNEI. The V gene end was trimmed by 0 bases and the J gene end by 5 bases; junction bases not matched to a gene: 2.

The CDR3 nucleotides are TGTGCCAGCAGCGTAGACCGGACTAGCGGGAGCAACGAGCAGTACTTC. It yields the protein CASSVDRTSGSNEQYF. The chain uses TRBV9 and TRBJ2-7, with 13 bases lining up with TRBD2. J lost 5 bases, V lost 0 bases, and 5 bases had no gene match. CDR1 is SGDLS, CDR2 YYNGEE, per germline. The CDR3 length is 16 residues.

The chain links TRBV5-5 to TRBJ1-5, with D possibly being TRBD1 (6 bases). The CDR3 consists of 15 residues. In germline, CDR1 is SGHKS, CDR2 YYEKEE (reference sequence). V was clipped by 3 bases and J by 3 bases, with 13 bases between them. The CDR3 region is CASSSTGQNNQPQHF. In DNA form, the CDR3 reads TGTGCCAGCAGCTCGACTGGACAGAACAATCAGCCCCAGCATTTT.

This chain joins TRBV5-1 and TRBJ2-2; 7 nucleotides match TRBD2. J gave up 5 bases and V 4 bases, and 11 bases lay outside the gene matches. This CDR3 has 16 amino acids. The germline CDR1 and CDR2 sequences are SGHRS and YFSETQ. This CDR3 is CASSPQAGSGTGELFF. The CDR3 DNA reads as TGCGCCAGCAGCCCCCAAGCGGGAAGCGGAACCGGGGAGCTGTTTTTT.

This chain connects TRBV15 to TRBJ2-5; TRBD2 aligns across 7 bases. Germline-derived CDR1 and CDR2 are LNHNV and YYDKDF (reference sequence). CDR3 length: 15 amino acids. J was trimmed by 4 bases and V by 0 bases; bases with no gene match: 5. The CDR3 nucleotides are TGTGCCACCAGCAGAGAGGGGGGGTCGAGAGAGACCCAGTACTTC. Residues: CATSREGGSRETQYF.

The chain couples TRBV7-2 to TRBJ2-7; a possible D gene is TRBD1 (5 bases). V was clipped by 3 bases and J by 2 bases, with 8 bases between them. CDR3 size: 13 residues. Germline values: CDR1 SGHTA, CDR2 FQGNSA. For the CDR3, the DNA is TGTGCCAGCAGCTTTAAGACAGCCTACGAGCAGTACTTC. It encodes CASSFKTAYEQYF. Combining the CDR3 with reference TRBV7-2 and TRBJ2-7 gives the whole variable domain GAGVSQSPSNKVTEKGKDVELRCDPISGHTALYWYRQSLGQGLEFLIYFQGNSAPDKSGLPSDRFSAERTGGSVSTLTIQRTQQEDSAVYLCASSFKTAYEQYFGPGTRLTVT.

The genes are TRBV10-3 and TRBJ1-4, with a weak D call TRBD1 (6 bases). This CDR3 has 13 residues. The germline gives CDR1 ENHRY, CDR2 SYGVKD. Between the trimmed V and J ends, which lost 6 bases and 5 bases, there was a span of 10 bases. The CDR3, as DNA: TGTGCCATCAGCCCTCAGGGGAATGAAAAACTGTTTTTT. Residues: CAISPQGNEKLFF.

This chain uses TRBV11-2 with TRBJ1-2, with D possibly being TRBD1 (6 bases). The CDR3 is 15 residues long. Germline V lookup: CDR1 SGHAT, CDR2 FQNNGV. V was clipped by 6 bases and J by 1 base, with 15 bases between them. The CDR3 sequence is CASSTTTGLNYGYTF. The CDR3 DNA is TGTGCCAGCAGTACTACGACAGGACTTAACTATGGCTACACCTTC.

The chain joins TRBV7-9 to TRBJ2-7; tentatively, D is TRBD1 (7 bases). Trimming removed 5 bases at V and 11 bases at J, with 13 bases between. The CDR3 length is 11 residues. Germline loops: CDR1 SEHNR, CDR2 FQNEAQ (reference sequence). The CDR3 coding sequence is TGTGCCAGCAGCATTGACAGGGAGGAGTACTTC. Protein product: CASSIDREEYF.

CDR3 sequence (DNA): TGTGCCAGCAGCTTAGGGAGCGATGAGCAGTTCTTC. It codes for CASSLGSDEQFF. V gene TRBV11-3 combines with J gene TRBJ2-1, with no clear D. Trimming pared 1 base from V and 8 bases from J, leaving 6 bases between. Germline V gives CDR1 SGHNT, CDR2 YENEEA. The CDR3 extends over 12 amino acids. The whole variable domain, remainder taken from reference TRBV11-3 and TRBJ2-1, is EAGVVQSPRYKIIEKKQPVAFWCNPISGHNTLYWYLQNLGQGPELLIRYENEEAVDDSQLPKDRFSAERLKGVDSTLKIQPAELGDSAVYLCASSLGSDEQFFGPGTRLTVL.

The CDR3 sequence: CASSPTSGEQYF. Here the CDR3 DNA reads TGTGCCAGCAGCCCCACCTCGGGGGAGCAGTACTTC. The chain is built from TRBV7-6 and TRBJ2-7; a weak D match, TRBD2 (5 bases). This CDR3 region has 12 residues. With 5 bases removed from V and 7 bases from J, the gap between germline ends came to 12 bases. In germline, CDR1 is SGHVS, CDR2 FNYEAQ. Filled out from reference TRBV7-6 and TRBJ2-7, the complete variable domain reads GAGVSQSPRYKVTKRGQDVALRCDPISGHVSLYWYRQALGQGPEFLTYFNYEAQQDKSGLPNDRFSAERPEGSISTLTIQRTEQRDSAMYRCASSPTSGEQYFGPGTRLTVT.

This rearrangement joins TRBV27 to TRBJ2-7, with 8 bases matching TRBD2. The length of the CDR3 is 13 residues. V was clipped by 3 bases and J by 6 bases; unmatched bases: 4. CDR1 and CDR2 from the germline V gene are MNHEY and SMNVEV (reference sequence). CDR3 DNA: TGTGCCAGCAGTTTGGGAGGGACTAGCGAGCAGTACTTC. This translates into CASSLGGTSEQYF.

The genes are TRBV7-7 and TRBJ1-5, with TRBD1 matching over 10 bases. The CDR3 is made up of 17 amino acids. V lost 5 bases to trimming and J lost 0 bases; unmatched junction nucleotides: 7. Per germline, CDR1 SSHAT and CDR2 FNYEAQ (reference sequence). The CDR3, as DNA: TGTGCCAGCAGCAGGGACAGGGGCCGGCCTAGCAATCAGCCCCAGCATTTT. Amino acid sequence: CASSRDRGRPSNQPQHF. The variable domain in full, completed from reference TRBV7-7 and TRBJ1-5, reads GAGVSQSPRYKVTKRGQDVTLRCDPISSHATLYWYQQALGQGPEFLTYFNYEAQPDKSGLPSDRFSAERPEGSISTLTIQRTEQRDSAMYRCASSRDRGRPSNQPQHFGDGTRLSIL.

The CDR3 sequence: CASSLGTLPSGQPQHF. The CDR3 DNA sequence: TGTGCCAGCAGCCTTGGGACACTCCCTAGTGGTCAGCCCCAGCATTTT. V is TRBV28 and J is TRBJ1-5, with D perhaps TRBD1 (6 bases). The CDR3 has 16 residues. With 6 bases removed from V and 6 bases from J, the gap between germline ends came to 21 bases. CDR1 and CDR2 (germline): MDHEN, SYDVKM.

The chain recombines TRBV12-5 with TRBJ1-5; the D gene is possibly TRBD1 (5 bases). CDR1 is LGHNT and CDR2 is FRNRAP in the germline V gene. The CDR3 loop spans 13 amino acids. Trimming shortened V by 1 base and J by 4 bases, and 5 bases separated the two germline ends. This CDR3 reads CASGLEGNQPQHF. CDR3 DNA: TGTGCTAGTGGTTTGGAGGGGAATCAGCCCCAGCATTTT.